Listed below are T cell receptor beta chains from one sample, sequenced in a study of cytotoxic CD8 clonotypes in ibrutinib-treated CLL. The data were produced by immunoSEQ multiplex PCR, yet TCRdb's version contains in-frame clones alone and is incomplete. The sample shows approximately 150,000 clones, approximately 84% of them seen only once. Sequencing was performed on PBMCs, taken after 24 months of ibrutinib treatment. The receptors originated from a human donor with chronic lymphocytic leukemia. Each CDR3 is given with its conserved first and last residue. The order of the fields is clone size, D gene, V gene, J gene, CDR3 protein, CDR3 DNA. The D gene is left open where the match is weak. The size of a clone is reported for some rows only, either as once, few or many, or as a class for expanded clones.

abundance: -; d_gene: -; v_gene: TRBV5-1; j_gene: TRBJ1-4; CDR3aa: CASSLFTDRNEKLFF; CDR3nt: TGCGCCAGCAGCTTGTTTACGGACAGAAATGAAAAACTGTTTTTT
abundance: many; d_gene: TRBD1; v_gene: TRBV18; j_gene: TRBJ2-7; CDR3aa: CASSPRTGASYEQYF; CDR3nt: TGTGCCAGCTCACCTAGGACAGGGGCCTCCTACGAGCAGTACTTC
abundance: once; d_gene: TRBD1; v_gene: TRBV2; j_gene: TRBJ2-1; CDR3aa: CASSGVRGQNNEQFF; CDR3nt: TGTGCCAGCAGTGGGGTGAGGGGGCAGAACAATGAGCAGTTCTTC
abundance: -; d_gene: TRBD2; v_gene: TRBV11-1; j_gene: TRBJ2-7; CDR3aa: CASSLKAGPHEQYF; CDR3nt: TGTGCCAGCAGCTTGAAAGCGGGACCCCACGAGCAGTACTTC
abundance: few; d_gene: TRBD1; v_gene: TRBV5-1; j_gene: TRBJ1-2; CDR3aa: CASSLGTGGGGYTF; CDR3nt: TGCGCCAGCAGCTTAGGGACAGGTGGCGGCGGCTACACCTTC
abundance: -; d_gene: -; v_gene: TRBV5-1; j_gene: TRBJ1-1; CDR3aa: CASSSYTEAFF; CDR3nt: TGCGCCAGCAGCTCTTATACTGAAGCTTTCTTT
abundance: -; d_gene: TRBD1; v_gene: TRBV5-4; j_gene: TRBJ2-7; CDR3aa: CASSLTGEGYEQYF; CDR3nt: TGTGCCAGCAGCTTGACAGGGGAAGGGTACGAGCAGTACTTC
abundance: -; d_gene: -; v_gene: TRBV6-1; j_gene: TRBJ1-2; CDR3aa: CASSEKSRTAFYFNYGYTF; CDR3nt: TGTGCCAGCAGTGAAAAGTCCCGGACAGCCTTTTATTTTAACTATGGCTACACCTTC
abundance: -; d_gene: -; v_gene: TRBV20-1; j_gene: TRBJ2-5; CDR3aa: CSASPKETQYF; CDR3nt: TGCAGTGCCAGTCCCAAGGAGACCCAGTACTTC
abundance: once; d_gene: -; v_gene: TRBV18; j_gene: TRBJ1-2; CDR3aa: CASSPPGNYGYTF; CDR3nt: TGTGCCAGCTCTCCCCCAGGGAACTATGGCTACACCTTC
abundance: few; d_gene: TRBD1; v_gene: TRBV28; j_gene: TRBJ1-5; CDR3aa: CASTTPIQGGVGNQPQHF; CDR3nt: TGTGCCAGCACCACCCCCATCCAGGGGGGCGTCGGCAATCAGCCCCAGCATTTT
abundance: -; d_gene: -; v_gene: TRBV5-3; j_gene: TRBJ1-2; CDR3aa: CARFWVRKTYGYTF; CDR3nt: TGTGCCAGATTTTGGGTGAGAAAGACCTATGGCTACACCTTC
abundance: -; d_gene: TRBD1; v_gene: TRBV5-1; j_gene: TRBJ2-2; CDR3aa: CASSLYGQGAYTGELFF; CDR3nt: TGCGCCAGCAGCCTTTACGGACAGGGGGCTTACACCGGGGAGCTGTTTTTT
abundance: -; d_gene: -; v_gene: TRBV2; j_gene: TRBJ2-1; CDR3aa: CASSTMKGEQFF; CDR3nt: TGTGCCAGCAGCACCATGAAAGGGGAGCAGTTCTTC
abundance: -; d_gene: TRBD1; v_gene: TRBV9; j_gene: TRBJ2-7; CDR3aa: CASSTRQGGTYEQYF; CDR3nt: TGTGCCAGCAGCACCCGACAGGGGGGGACCTACGAGCAGTACTTC
abundance: -; d_gene: -; v_gene: TRBV21-1; j_gene: TRBJ2-7; CDR3aa: CASSKVHSRFLALEQYF; CDR3nt: TGTGCCAGCAGCAAAGTTCATTCTAGGTTTCTTGCTTTAGAGCAGTACTTC
abundance: many; d_gene: TRBD1; v_gene: TRBV6-1; j_gene: TRBJ1-5; CDR3aa: CASSVGTGSGNQPQHF; CDR3nt: TGTGCCAGCAGTGTAGGGACAGGGTCTGGCAATCAGCCCCAGCATTTT
abundance: -; d_gene: -; v_gene: TRBV6-5; j_gene: TRBJ1-1; CDR3aa: CASSYSTGFQAFF; CDR3nt: TGTGCCAGCAGTTACTCCACAGGGTTCCAAGCTTTCTTT
abundance: -; d_gene: -; v_gene: TRBV7-2; j_gene: TRBJ2-3; CDR3aa: CASSLGAGPDTQYF; CDR3nt: TGTGCCAGCAGCTTAGGAGCGGGTCCAGATACGCAGTATTTT
abundance: -; d_gene: -; v_gene: TRBV7-3; j_gene: TRBJ1-1; CDR3aa: CASSLEPPGQNTEAFF; CDR3nt: TGTGCCAGCAGCTTAGAGCCCCCGGGACAGAACACTGAAGCTTTCTTT
abundance: -; d_gene: -; v_gene: TRBV5-6; j_gene: TRBJ1-1; CDR3aa: CASRQINYPNTEAFF; CDR3nt: TGTGCCAGCAGACAGATAAATTACCCGAACACTGAAGCTTTCTTT
abundance: -; d_gene: TRBD1; v_gene: TRBV29-1; j_gene: TRBJ1-4; CDR3aa: CSAGTGRGTNEKLFF; CDR3nt: TGCAGCGCTGGGACAGGGCGTGGAACTAATGAAAAACTGTTTTTT
abundance: -; d_gene: TRBD2; v_gene: TRBV7-3; j_gene: TRBJ2-3; CDR3aa: CASSVYGLAATDTQYF; CDR3nt: TGTGCCAGCAGCGTCTATGGACTAGCGGCGACAGATACGCAGTATTTT
abundance: -; d_gene: -; v_gene: TRBV19; j_gene: TRBJ1-1; CDR3aa: CASSIPGGASTEAFF; CDR3nt: TGTGCCAGTAGTATACCGGGGGGGGCTAGTACTGAAGCTTTCTTT